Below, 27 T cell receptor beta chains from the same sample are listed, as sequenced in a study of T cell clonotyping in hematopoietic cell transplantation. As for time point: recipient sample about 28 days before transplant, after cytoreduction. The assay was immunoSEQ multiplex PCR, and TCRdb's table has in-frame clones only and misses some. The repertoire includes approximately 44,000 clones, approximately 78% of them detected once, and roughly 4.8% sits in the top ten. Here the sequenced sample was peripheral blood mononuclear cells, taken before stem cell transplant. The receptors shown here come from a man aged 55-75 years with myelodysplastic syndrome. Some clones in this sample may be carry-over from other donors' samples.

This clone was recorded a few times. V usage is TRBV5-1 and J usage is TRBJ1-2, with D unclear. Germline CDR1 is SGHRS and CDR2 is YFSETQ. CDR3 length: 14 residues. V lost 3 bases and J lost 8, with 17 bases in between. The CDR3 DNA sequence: TGCGCCAGCAGCTCGGACCCAGTGCGGATCGGCTACACCTTC. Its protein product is CASSSDPVRIGYTF.

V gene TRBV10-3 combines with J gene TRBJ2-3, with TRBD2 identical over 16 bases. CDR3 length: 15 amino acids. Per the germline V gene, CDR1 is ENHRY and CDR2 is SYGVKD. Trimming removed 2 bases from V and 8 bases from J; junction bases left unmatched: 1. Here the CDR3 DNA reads TGTGCCATCAGTGAGGGGACTAGCGGGGGGGGTACGCAGTATTTT. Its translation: CAISEGTSGGGTQYF.

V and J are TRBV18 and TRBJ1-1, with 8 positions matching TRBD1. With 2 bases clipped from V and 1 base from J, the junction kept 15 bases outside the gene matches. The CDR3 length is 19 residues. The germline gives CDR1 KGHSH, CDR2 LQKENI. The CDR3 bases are TGTGCCAGCTCACCAACCCAGGGGGCTCTAACCTCGGCGAACACTGAAGCTTTCTTT. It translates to CASSPTQGALTSANTEAFF.

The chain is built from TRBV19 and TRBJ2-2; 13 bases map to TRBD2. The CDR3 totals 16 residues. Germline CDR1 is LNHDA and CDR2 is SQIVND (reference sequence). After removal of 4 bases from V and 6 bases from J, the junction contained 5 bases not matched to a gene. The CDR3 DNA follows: TGTGCCAGTAGTAGACTAGCGGGGGGTAATGCCGGGGAGCTGTTTTTT. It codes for CASSRLAGGNAGELFF.

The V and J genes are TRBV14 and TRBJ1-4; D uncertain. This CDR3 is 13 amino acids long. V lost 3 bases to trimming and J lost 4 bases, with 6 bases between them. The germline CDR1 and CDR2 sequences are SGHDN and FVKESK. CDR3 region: CASSQFLNEKLFF. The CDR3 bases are TGTGCCAGCAGCCAGTTCCTTAATGAAAAACTGTTTTTT.

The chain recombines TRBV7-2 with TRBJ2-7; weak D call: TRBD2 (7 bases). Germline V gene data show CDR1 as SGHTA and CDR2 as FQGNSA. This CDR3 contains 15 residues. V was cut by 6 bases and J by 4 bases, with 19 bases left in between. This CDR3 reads CASRPGGQGNYEQYF. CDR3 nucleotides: TGTGCCAGCAGGCCCGGGGGGCAGGGCAATTACGAGCAGTACTTC.

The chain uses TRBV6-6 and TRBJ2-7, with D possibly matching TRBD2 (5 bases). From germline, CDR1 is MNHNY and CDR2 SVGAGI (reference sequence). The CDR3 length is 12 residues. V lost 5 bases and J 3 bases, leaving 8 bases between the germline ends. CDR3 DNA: TGTGCCAGCAGTGAGGGTCACTACGAGCAGTACTTC. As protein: CASSEGHYEQYF.

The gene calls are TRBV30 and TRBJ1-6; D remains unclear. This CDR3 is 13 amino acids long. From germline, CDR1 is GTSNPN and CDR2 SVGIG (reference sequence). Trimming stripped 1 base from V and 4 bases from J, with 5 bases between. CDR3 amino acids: CAWSGTYNSPLHF. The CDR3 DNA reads TGTGCCTGGAGTGGGACTTATAATTCACCCCTCCACTTT.

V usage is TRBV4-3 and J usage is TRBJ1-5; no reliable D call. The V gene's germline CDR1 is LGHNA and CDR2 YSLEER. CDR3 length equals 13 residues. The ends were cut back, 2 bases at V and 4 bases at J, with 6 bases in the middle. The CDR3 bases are TGCGCCAGCAGCCAACAACAGAATCAGCCCCAGCATTTT. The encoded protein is CASSQQQNQPQHF.

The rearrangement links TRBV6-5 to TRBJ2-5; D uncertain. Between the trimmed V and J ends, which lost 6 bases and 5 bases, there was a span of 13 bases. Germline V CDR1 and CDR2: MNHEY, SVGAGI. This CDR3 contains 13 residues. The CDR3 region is CASSRTESETQYF. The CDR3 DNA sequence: TGTGCCAGCAGCCGGACGGAGTCGGAGACCCAGTACTTC.

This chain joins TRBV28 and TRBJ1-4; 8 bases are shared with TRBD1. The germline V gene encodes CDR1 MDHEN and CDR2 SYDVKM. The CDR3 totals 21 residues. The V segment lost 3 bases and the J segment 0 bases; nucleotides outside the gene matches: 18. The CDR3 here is CASSFDNSVTGVGATNEKLFF. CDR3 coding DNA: TGTGCCAGCAGTTTCGATAACTCTGTGACAGGGGTGGGGGCAACTAATGAAAAACTGTTTTTT.

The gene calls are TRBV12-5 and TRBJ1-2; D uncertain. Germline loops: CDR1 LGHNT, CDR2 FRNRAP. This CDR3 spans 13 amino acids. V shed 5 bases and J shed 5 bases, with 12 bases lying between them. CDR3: CASGPSGTYGYTF. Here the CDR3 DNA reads TGTGCTAGTGGTCCCTCTGGAACTTATGGCTACACCTTC. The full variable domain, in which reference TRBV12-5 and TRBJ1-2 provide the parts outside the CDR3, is DARVTQTPRHKVTEMGQEVTMRCQPILGHNTVFWYRQTMMQGLELLAYFRNRAPLDDSGMPKDRFSAEMPDATLATLKIQPSEPRDSAVYFCASGPSGTYGYTFGSGTRLTVV.

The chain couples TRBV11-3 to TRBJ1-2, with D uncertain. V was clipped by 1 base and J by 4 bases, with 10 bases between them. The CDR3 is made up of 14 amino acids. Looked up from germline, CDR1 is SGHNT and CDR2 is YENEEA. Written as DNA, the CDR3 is TGTGCCAGCAGCTTAGTCCCAGAGAGCTATGGCTACACCTTC. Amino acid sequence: CASSLVPESYGYTF.

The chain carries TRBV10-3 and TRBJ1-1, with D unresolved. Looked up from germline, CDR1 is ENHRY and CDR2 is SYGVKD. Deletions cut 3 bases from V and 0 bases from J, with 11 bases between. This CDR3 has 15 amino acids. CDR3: CAISEREIMNTEAFF. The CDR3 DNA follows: TGTGCCATCAGTGAAAGGGAGATAATGAACACTGAAGCTTTCTTT.

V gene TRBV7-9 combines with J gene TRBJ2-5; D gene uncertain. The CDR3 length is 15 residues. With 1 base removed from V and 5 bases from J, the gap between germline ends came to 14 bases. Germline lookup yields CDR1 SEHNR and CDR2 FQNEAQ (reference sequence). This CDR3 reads CASSLGQPTSETQYF. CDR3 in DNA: TGTGCCAGCAGCTTAGGGCAGCCCACCTCCGAGACCCAGTACTTC.

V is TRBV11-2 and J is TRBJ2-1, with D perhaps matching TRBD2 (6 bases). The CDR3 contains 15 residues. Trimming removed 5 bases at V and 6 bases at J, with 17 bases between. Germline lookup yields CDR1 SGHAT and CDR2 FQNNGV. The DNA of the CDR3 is TGTGCCAGCAGCATCAGGCGGGGCTCCGGCAATGAGCAGTTCTTC. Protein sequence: CASSIRRGSGNEQFF. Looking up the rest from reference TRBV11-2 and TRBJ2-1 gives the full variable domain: EAGVAQSPRYKIIEKRQSVAFWCNPISGHATLYWYQQILGQGPKLLIQFQNNGVVDDSQLPKDRFSAERLKGVDSTLKIQPAKLEDSAVYLCASSIRRGSGNEQFFGPGTRLTVL.

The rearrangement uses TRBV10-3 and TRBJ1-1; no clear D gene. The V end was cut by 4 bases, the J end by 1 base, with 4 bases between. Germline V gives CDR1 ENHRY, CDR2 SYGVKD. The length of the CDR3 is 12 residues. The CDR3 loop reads CAISVRNTEAFF. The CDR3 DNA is TGTGCCATCAGTGTCAGGAACACTGAAGCTTTCTTT.

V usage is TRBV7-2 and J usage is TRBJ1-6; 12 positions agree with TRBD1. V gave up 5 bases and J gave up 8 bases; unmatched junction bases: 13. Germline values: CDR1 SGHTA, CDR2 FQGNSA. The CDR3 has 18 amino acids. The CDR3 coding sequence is TGTGCCAGCAGCCCCCGGGACAGGGGGCGCACCGGGGATTCACCCCTCCACTTT. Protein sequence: CASSPRDRGRTGDSPLHF. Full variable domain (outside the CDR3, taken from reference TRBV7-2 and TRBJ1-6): GAGVSQSPSNKVTEKGKDVELRCDPISGHTALYWYRQSLGQGLEFLIYFQGNSAPDKSGLPSDRFSAERTGGSVSTLTIQRTQQEDSAVYLCASSPRDRGRTGDSPLHFGNGTRLTVT.

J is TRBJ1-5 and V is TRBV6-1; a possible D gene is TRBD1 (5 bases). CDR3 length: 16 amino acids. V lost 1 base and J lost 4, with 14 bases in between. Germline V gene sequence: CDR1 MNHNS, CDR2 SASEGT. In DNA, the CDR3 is TGTGCCAGCAGTGAAGTAACGGGGCCCCTGAATCAGCCCCAGCATTTT. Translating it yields CASSEVTGPLNQPQHF.

As DNA, the CDR3 is TGTGCCAGCAGTGATTGGTTTAGCAATCAGCCCCAGCATTTT. The encoded protein is CASSDWFSNQPQHF. The rearrangement uses TRBV2 and TRBJ1-5, with unresolved D. This CDR3 spans 14 amino acids. V lost 3 bases and J 0 bases, leaving 6 bases between the germline ends. Germline CDR1 reads SNHLY; CDR2 reads FYNNEI. The whole variable domain, filled in from reference TRBV2 and TRBJ1-5, reads EPEVTQTPSHQVTQMGQEVILRCVPISNHLYFYWYRQILGQKVEFLVSFYNNEISEKSEIFDDQFSVERPDGSNFTLKIRSTKLEDSAMYFCASSDWFSNQPQHFGDGTRLSIL.

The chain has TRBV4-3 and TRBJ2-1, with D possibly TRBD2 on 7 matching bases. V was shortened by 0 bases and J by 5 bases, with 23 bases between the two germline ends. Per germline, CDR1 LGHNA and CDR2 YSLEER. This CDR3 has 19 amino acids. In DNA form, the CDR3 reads TGCGCCAGCAGCCAAGATAGGGGCGGGGGCCTTTCATCAGACAATGAGCAGTTCTTC. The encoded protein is CASSQDRGGGLSSDNEQFF.

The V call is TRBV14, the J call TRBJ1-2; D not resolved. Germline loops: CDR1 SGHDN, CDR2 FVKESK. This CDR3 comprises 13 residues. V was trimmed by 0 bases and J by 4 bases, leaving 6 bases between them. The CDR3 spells CASSQERRYGYTF. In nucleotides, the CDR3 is TGTGCCAGCAGCCAAGAACGGCGCTATGGCTACACCTTC.

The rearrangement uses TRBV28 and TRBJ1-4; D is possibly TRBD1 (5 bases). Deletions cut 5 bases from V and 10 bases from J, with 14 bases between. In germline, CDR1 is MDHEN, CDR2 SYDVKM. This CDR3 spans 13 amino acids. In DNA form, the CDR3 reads TGTGCCAGCAGTAGAACCGGGACTGGAAAACTGTTTTTT. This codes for CASSRTGTGKLFF.

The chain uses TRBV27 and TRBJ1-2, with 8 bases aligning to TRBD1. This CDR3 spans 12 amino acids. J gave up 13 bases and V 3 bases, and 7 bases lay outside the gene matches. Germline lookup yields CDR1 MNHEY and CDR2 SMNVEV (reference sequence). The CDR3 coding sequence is TGTGCCAGCAGTTTGTCTTCCAGGGGGCTCACCTTC. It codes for CASSLSSRGLTF.

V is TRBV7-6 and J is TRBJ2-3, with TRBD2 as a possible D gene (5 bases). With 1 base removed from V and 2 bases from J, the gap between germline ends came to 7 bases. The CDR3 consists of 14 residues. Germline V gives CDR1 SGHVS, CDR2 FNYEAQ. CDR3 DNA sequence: TGTGCCAGCAGCTTAGGAGGGCCCACAGATACGCAGTATTTT. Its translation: CASSLGGPTDTQYF.

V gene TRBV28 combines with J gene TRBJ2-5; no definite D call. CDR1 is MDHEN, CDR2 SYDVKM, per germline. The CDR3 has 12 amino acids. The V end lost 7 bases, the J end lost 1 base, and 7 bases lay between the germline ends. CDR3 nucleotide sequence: TGTGCCAGCACCTCAGCCCAAGAGACCCAGTACTTC. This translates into CASTSAQETQYF.

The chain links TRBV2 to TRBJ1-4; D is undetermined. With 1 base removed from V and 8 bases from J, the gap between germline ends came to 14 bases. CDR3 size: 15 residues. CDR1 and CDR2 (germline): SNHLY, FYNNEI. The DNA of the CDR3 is TGTGCCAGCAGTGAAGATGCGGCGGGGAGAGAAAAACTGTTTTTT. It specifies CASSEDAAGREKLFF.